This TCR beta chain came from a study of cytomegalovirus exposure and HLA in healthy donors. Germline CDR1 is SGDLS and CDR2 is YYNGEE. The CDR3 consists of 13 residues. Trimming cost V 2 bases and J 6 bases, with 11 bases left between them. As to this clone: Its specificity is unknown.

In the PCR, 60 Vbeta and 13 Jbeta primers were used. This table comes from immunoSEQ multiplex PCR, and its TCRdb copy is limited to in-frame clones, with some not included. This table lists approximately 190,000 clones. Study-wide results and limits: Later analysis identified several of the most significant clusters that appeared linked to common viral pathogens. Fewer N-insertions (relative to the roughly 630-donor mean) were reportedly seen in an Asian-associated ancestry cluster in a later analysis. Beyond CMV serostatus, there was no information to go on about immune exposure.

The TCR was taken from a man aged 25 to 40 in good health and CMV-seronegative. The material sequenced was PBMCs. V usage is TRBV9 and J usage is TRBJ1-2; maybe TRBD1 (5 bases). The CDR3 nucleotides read TGTGCCAGCAGCGTGGGACTTATCCATGGCTACACCTTC. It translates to CASSVGLIHGYTF.